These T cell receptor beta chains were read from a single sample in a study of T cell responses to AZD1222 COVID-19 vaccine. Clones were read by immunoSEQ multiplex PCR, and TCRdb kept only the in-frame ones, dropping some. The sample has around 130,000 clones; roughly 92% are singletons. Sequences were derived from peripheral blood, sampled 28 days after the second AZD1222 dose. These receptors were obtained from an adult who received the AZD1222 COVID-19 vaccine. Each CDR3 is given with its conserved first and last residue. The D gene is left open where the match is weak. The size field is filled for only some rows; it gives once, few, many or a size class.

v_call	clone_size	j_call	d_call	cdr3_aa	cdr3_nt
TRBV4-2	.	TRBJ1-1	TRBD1	CASSPTNRQGGTEAFF	TGTGCCAGCAGCCCAACTAACCGACAGGGGGGCACTGAAGCTTTCTTT
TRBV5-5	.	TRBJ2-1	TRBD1	CASSFGDRGSGNEQFF	TGTGCCAGCAGCTTTGGGGACAGGGGGTCGGGCAATGAGCAGTTCTTC
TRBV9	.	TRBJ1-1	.	CASSLTGNTEAFF	TGTGCCAGCAGCCTTACAGGGAACACTGAAGCTTTCTTT
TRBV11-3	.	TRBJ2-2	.	CASRSGDVGELFF	TGTGCCAGCAGGAGTGGGGACGTCGGGGAGCTGTTTTTT
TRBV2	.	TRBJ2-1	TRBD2	CASRGKREFGNEQFF	TGTGCCAGCAGGGGGAAGCGGGAGTTCGGGAATGAGCAGTTCTTC
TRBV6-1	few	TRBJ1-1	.	CASSEQRGSVEAFF	TGTGCCAGCAGTGAACAAAGGGGGTCTGTTGAAGCTTTCTTT
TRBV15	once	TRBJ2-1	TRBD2	CATSVQLAPSYNEQFF	TGTGCCACCAGCGTCCAACTAGCGCCCTCCTACAATGAGCAGTTCTTC
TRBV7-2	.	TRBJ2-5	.	CASSPQETQYF	TGTGCCAGCAGCCCTCAAGAGACCCAGTACTTC
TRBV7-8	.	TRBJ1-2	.	CASSSTGYGYTF	TGTGCCAGCAGCTCGACAGGTTATGGCTACACCTTC
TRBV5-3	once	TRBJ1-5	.	CARSLGSCNQPQHF	TGTGCCAGAAGCCTCGGCTCTTGTAATCAGCCCCAGCATTTT
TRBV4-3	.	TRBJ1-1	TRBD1	CASSQAPFPLQGTNTEAFF	TGCGCCAGCAGCCAAGCCCCGTTCCCCCTACAGGGGACCAACACTGAAGCTTTCTTT
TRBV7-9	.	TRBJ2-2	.	CASTIRAGPTGELFF	TGTGCCAGCACCATTAGGGCAGGGCCCACCGGGGAGCTGTTTTTT
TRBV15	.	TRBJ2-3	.	CATSLGRTTDTQYF	TGTGCCACCAGCTTGGGACGTACCACAGATACGCAGTATTTT
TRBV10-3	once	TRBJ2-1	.	CAISEGGWGRKGNEQFF	TGTGCCATCAGTGAAGGGGGTTGGGGGAGAAAGGGCAATGAGCAGTTCTTC